The clone carrying this T cell receptor (beta chain) appeared a few times. The CDR3 is 14 residues long. The V gene's germline CDR1 is MNHEY and CDR2 SMNVEV (reference sequence). V was pared by 5 bases and J by 3 bases, with 14 bases between. This specimen comes from a study of T cells after yellow fever vaccination. Study-wide points: Post-booster samples contained most primary-vaccination clones (approximately 96% CD4, 88% CD8).

5'RACE template switching produced TCR cDNA carrying a universal primer site and UMIs. From the 5' RACE reads, TCRdb called clonotypes with MiXCR, one entry per CDR3 protein. This sample has about 85,000 distinct CDR3 sequences, with less than 15% found just once. The origin of this receptor is a man between 18 and 35 years old who received the YFV17D yellow fever vaccine. The chain combines TRBV27 with TRBJ2-7, with D maybe TRBD1 (6 bases). The sequences come from CD8+ T cells not binding an NS4B(214-222) dextramer, sorted from PBMCs, collected less than 25 days after the first yellow fever vaccination. The CDR3 region has the DNA TGTGCCAGCAGTCGTACAGGGTCATTCTACGAGCAGTACTTC. Translation: CASSRTGSFYEQYF.